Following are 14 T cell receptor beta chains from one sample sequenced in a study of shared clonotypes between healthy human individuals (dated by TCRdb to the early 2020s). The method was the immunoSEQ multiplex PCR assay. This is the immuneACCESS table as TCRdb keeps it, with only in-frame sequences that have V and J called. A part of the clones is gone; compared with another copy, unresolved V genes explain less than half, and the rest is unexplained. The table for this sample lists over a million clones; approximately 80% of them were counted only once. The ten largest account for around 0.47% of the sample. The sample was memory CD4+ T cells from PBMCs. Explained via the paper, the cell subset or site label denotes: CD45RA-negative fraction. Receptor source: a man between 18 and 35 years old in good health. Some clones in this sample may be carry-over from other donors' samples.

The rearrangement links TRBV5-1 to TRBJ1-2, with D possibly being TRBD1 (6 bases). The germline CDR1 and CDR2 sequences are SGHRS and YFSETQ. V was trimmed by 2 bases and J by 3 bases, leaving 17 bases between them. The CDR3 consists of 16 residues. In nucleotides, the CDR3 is TGCGCCAGCAGCTTTGATTGGACAGCTGGATACTATGGCTACACCTTC. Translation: CASSFDWTAGYYGYTF.

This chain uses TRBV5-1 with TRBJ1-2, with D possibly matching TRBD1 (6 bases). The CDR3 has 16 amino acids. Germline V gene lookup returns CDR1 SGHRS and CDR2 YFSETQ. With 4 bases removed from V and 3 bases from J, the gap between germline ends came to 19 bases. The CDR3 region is CASSADGPDSYYGYTF. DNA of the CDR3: TGCGCCAGCAGCGCCGATGGACCGGACAGTTACTATGGCTACACCTTC.

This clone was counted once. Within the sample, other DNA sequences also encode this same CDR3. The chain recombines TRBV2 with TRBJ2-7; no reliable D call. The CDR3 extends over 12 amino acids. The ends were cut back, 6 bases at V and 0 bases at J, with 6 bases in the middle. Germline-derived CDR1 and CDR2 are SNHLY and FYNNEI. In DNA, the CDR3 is TGTGCCAGCAGAGCGAGCTCCTACGAGCAGTACTTC. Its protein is CASRASSYEQYF.

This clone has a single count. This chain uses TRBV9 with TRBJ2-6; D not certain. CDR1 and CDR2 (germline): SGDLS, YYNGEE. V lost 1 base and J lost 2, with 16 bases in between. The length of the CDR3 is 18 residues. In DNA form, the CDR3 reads TGTGCCAGCAGCGTATCTGGCAGTCTAGGCACTGGGGCCAACGTCCTGACTTTC. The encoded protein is CASSVSGSLGTGANVLTF.

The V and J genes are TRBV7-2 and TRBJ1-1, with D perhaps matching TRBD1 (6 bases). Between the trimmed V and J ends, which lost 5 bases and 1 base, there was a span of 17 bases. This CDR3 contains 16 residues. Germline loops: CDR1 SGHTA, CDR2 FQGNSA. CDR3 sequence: CASSPDSGTRNTEAFF. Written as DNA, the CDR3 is TGTGCCAGCAGCCCGGACTCCGGGACACGGAACACTGAAGCTTTCTTT.

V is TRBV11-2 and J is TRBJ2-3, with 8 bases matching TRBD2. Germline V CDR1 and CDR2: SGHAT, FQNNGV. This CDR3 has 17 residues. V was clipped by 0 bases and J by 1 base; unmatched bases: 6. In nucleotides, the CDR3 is TGTGCCAGCAGCTTAGATCGGGGGGGGTTTGGCACAGATACGCAGTATTTT. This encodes CASSLDRGGFGTDTQYF.

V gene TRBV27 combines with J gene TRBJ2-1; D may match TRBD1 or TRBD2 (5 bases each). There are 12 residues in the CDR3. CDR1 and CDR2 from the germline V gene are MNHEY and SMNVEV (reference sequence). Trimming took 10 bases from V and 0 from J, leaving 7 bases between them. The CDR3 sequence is CAIGASYNEQFF. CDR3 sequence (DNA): TGTGCCATCGGGGCCTCCTACAATGAGCAGTTCTTC.

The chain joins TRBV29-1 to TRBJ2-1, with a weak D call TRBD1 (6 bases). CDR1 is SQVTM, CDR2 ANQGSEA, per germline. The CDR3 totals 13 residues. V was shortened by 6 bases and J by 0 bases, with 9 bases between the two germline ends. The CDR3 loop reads CSVRTDSYNEQFF. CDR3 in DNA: TGCAGCGTACGGACAGACTCCTACAATGAGCAGTTCTTC.

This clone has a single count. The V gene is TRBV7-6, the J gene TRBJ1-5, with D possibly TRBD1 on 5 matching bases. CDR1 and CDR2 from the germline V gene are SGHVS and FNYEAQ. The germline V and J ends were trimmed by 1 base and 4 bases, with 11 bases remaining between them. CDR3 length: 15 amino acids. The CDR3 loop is CASSLGAGKNQPQHF. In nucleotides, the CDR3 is TGTGCCAGCAGCTTAGGGGCAGGGAAAAATCAGCCCCAGCATTTT.

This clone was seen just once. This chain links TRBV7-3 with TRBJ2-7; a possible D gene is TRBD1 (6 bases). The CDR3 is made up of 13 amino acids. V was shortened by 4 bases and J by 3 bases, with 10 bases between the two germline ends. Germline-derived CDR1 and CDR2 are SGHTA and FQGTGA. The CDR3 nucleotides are TGTGCCAGCAGCTCGGGACAATTCTACGAGCAGTACTTC. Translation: CASSSGQFYEQYF.

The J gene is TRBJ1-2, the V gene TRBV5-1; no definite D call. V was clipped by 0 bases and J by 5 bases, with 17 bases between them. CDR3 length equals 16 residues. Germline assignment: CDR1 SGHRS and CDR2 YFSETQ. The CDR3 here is CASSLGPSGVGYGYTF. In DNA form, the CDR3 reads TGCGCCAGCAGCTTGGGGCCTTCGGGAGTAGGGTATGGCTACACCTTC.

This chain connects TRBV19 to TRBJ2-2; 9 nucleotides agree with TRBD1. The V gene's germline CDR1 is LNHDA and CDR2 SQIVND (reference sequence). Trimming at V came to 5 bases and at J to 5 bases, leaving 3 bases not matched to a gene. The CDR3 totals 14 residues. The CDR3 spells CASSRTGETGELFF. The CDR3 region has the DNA TGTGCCAGTAGTCGGACAGGGGAGACCGGGGAGCTGTTTTTT.

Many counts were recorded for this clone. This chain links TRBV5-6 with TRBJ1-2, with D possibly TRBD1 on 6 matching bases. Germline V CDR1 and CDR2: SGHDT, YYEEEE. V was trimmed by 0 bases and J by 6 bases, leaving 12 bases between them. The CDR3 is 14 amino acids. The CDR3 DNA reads TGTGCCAGCAGCTTGGCCCCCTACAGGGATGGCTACACCTTC. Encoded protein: CASSLAPYRDGYTF.

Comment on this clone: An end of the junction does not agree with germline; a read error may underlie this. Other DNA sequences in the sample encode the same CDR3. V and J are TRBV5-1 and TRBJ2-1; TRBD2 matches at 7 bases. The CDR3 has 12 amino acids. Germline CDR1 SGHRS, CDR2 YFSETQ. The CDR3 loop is CASSLGGNEQFF. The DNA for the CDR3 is TGCGCCAGCAGTTTGGGGGGGAATGAGCAGTTCTTC.